This T cell receptor beta chain stems from a study of tumor-infiltrating lymphocytes in primary liver carcinoma. Looking at the study overall: Men and women, 30 to 69 years of age, made up the patients. Regarding the study as a whole: In tumor-adjacent and tumor-blood pairs, overlap was lower than in tumor region pairs.

Starting from 500 ng of total RNA, TCR beta cDNA was produced with a primer in the constant region. Each TCR beta library was derived from three nested multiplex PCR rounds that employed slightly modified ARM-PCR. The first two PCR rounds used TRBV1-TRBV30 primers with a Cbeta primer, 10 cycles each. TCRdb ran MiXCR on the multiplex PCR reads and lists one entry per CDR3 protein. The data contain more than 95,000 distinct CDR3 sequences, 64% of them singletons. Germline assignment: CDR1 SGHVS and CDR2 FQNEAQ. Trimming cost V 5 bases and J 9 bases; bases outside gene matches: 11. This CDR3 region has 15 residues. The approximately 20-31 mg bulk tissue piece was not sorted before simultaneous RNA and DNA extraction. Concerning this clonotype: Its matching antigen is unknown. With a much larger clone just one base away, this may be a read error.

The V call is TRBV7-8, the J call TRBJ2-1, with 9 bases matching TRBD2. This clonotype was sampled from an older woman with primary liver carcinoma and hepatitis B virus infection. Sequencing was performed on liver tumor tissue from sampling region 3. Subset given: tumor region T3, left-lateral pole. CDR3 sequence reads: CASSRRTSAGCEQFF. DNA of the CDR3: TGTGCCAGCAGCCGCAGGACTAGCGCCGGTTGTGAGCAGTTCTTC.